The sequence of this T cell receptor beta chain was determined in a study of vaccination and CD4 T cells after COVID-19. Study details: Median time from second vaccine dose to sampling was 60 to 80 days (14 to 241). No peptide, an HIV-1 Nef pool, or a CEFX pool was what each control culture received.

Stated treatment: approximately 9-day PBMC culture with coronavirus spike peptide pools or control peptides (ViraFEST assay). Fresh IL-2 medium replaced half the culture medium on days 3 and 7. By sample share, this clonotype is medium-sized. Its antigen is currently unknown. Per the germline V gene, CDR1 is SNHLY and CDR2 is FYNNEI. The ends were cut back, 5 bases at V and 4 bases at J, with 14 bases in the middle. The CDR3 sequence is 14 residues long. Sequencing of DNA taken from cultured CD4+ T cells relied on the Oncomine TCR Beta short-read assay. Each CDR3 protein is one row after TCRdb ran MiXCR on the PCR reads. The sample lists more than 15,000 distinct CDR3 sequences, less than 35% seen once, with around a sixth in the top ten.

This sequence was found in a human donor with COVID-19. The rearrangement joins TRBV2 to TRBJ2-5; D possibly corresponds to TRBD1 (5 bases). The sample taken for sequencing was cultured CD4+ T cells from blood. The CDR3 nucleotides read TGTGCCAGCAGTCCACAAGGGGTGTCAGAGACCCAGTACTTC. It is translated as CASSPQGVSETQYF. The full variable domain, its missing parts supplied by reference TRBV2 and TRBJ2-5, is EPEVTQTPSHQVTQMGQEVILRCVPISNHLYFYWYRQILGQKVEFLVSFYNNEISEKSEIFDDQFSVERPDGSNFTLKIRSTKLEDSAMYFCASSPQGVSETQYFGPGTRLLVL.